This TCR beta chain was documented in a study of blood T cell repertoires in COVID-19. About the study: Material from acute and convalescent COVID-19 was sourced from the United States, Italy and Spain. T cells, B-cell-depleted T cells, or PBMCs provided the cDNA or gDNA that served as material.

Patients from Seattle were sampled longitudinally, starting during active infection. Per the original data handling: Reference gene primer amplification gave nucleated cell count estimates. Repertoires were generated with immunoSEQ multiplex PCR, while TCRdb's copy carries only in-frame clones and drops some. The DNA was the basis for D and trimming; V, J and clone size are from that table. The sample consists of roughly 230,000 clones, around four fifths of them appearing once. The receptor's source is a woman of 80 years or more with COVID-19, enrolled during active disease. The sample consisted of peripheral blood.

CDR3 nucleotides: TGTGCCAGTAGTTCTAGCGCCCTCTCCTACAATGAGCAGTTCTTC. It is translated as CASSSSALSYNEQFF. V gene TRBV19 combines with J gene TRBJ2-1; D perhaps matches TRBD2 (6 bases). Trimming took off 5 bases at V and 0 bases at J, with 11 bases between the two ends. This CDR3 has 15 amino acids. CDR1 LNHDA and CDR2 SQIVND come from the germline V gene (reference sequence).